The 32 T cell receptor beta chains in this list originate from one sample, sequenced in a study of chemoradiotherapy in HPV16-positive cancers. Produced via immunoSEQ multiplex PCR; TCRdb's table is partial and in-frame only. Of more than 10,000 clones in the sample, roughly 87% were seen once. The sequencing here drew on blood, taken from a patient who underwent chemoradiotherapy. These receptors all come from a human donor with HPV-associated anogenital cancer.

The chain joins TRBV19 to TRBJ2-5; D not resolved. This CDR3 is 12 amino acids long. Germline loops: CDR1 LNHDA, CDR2 SQIVND (reference sequence). With 3 bases removed from V and 1 base from J, the gap between germline ends came to 3 bases. CDR3 sequence: CASSMFQETQYF. The CDR3 nucleotides are TGTGCCAGTAGTATGTTCCAAGAGACCCAGTACTTC.

The rearrangement joins TRBV18 to TRBJ1-1; TRBD1 matches 9 bases. The CDR3 consists of 16 residues. V lost 3 bases, J lost 2 bases, and 7 bases stayed unmatched. Germline CDR1 and CDR2: KGHSH and LQKENI. CDR3 amino acids: CASSPQDRGSNTEAFF. CDR3 in DNA: TGTGCCAGCTCACCTCAGGACAGGGGCTCCAACACTGAAGCTTTCTTT.

V usage is TRBV20-1 and J usage is TRBJ2-5; D is uncertain. This CDR3 spans 10 amino acids. The germline CDR1 and CDR2 sequences are DFQATT and SNEGSKA (reference sequence). V lost 5 bases to trimming and J lost 5 bases, with 6 bases between them. The CDR3 here is CSALGETQYF. For the CDR3, the DNA is TGCAGTGCTTTAGGGGAGACCCAGTACTTC.

J is TRBJ2-1 and V is TRBV6-5, with 13 bases fitting TRBD2. V shed 6 bases, J shed 7 bases, and the junction held 6 bases outside the gene matches. The CDR3 consists of 15 residues. Germline CDR1 MNHEY, CDR2 SVGAGI. CDR3 sequence reads: CASRRTSGSGNEQFF. The CDR3 bases are TGTGCCAGCAGGCGGACTAGCGGGAGCGGAAATGAGCAGTTCTTC.

The chain is built from TRBV7-9 and TRBJ1-1; 9 bases agree with TRBD1. The CDR3 spans 15 residues. CDR1 and CDR2 (germline): SEHNR, FQNEAQ (reference sequence). The junction had 5 bases not matched to a gene; V was cut back by 5 bases and J by 1 base. In DNA, the CDR3 is TGTGCCAGCAGCCCCGACAGGGGGAGGAACACTGAAGCTTTCTTT. Amino acids: CASSPDRGRNTEAFF.

This clone is large by share. The chain employs TRBV5-6 and TRBJ2-5, with D possibly matching TRBD1 (6 bases). The CDR3 covers 14 residues. The germline V and J ends were trimmed by 3 bases and 0 bases, with 9 bases remaining between them. Germline V gene lookup returns CDR1 SGHDT and CDR2 YYEEEE. The chain's CDR3 is CASSYEGDQETQYF. The CDR3 nucleotides read TGTGCCAGCAGCTACGAGGGGGACCAAGAGACCCAGTACTTC.

The chain employs TRBV5-6 and TRBJ1-4; D remains ambiguous. The V end lost 2 bases, the J end lost 0 bases, and 2 bases lay between the germline ends. The germline CDR1 and CDR2 sequences are SGHDT and YYEEEE. The CDR3 is 13 residues long. CDR3 sequence: CASSFSTNEKLFF. The DNA for the CDR3 is TGTGCCAGCAGCTTCTCAACTAATGAAAAACTGTTTTTT.

The CDR3 nucleotides are TGTGCCAGCAGCTGGAGAATGGGGAAGGATGGCTACACCTTC. It translates to CASSWRMGKDGYTF. The J gene is TRBJ1-2, the V gene TRBV7-2; D ambiguous. In germline, CDR1 is SGHTA, CDR2 FQGNSA. The CDR3 sequence is 14 residues long. Trimming removed 4 bases from V and 6 bases from J, with 15 bases in between.

V usage is TRBV7-2 and J usage is TRBJ2-7; 15 positions agree with TRBD2. Germline-derived CDR1 and CDR2 are SGHTA and FQGNSA. J gave up 4 bases and V 4 bases, and 8 bases lay outside the gene matches. CDR3 size: 17 residues. The DNA for the CDR3 is TGTGCCAGCAGCTCCGTGGGACTAGCGGGGGGACAGTACGAGCAGTACTTC. It codes for CASSSVGLAGGQYEQYF.

The V gene is TRBV4-3, the J gene TRBJ2-7, with D perhaps matching TRBD2 (5 bases). CDR1 and CDR2 from the germline V gene are LGHNA and YSLEER. Trimming removed 2 bases from V and 1 base from J, with 15 bases in between. This CDR3 region has 16 residues. The CDR3 reads CASSQIARVTSYEQYF. The CDR3 DNA is TGCGCCAGCAGCCAAATTGCGAGGGTCACTTCCTACGAGCAGTACTTC.

The rearrangement uses TRBV11-3 and TRBJ2-3; D is unclear. With 1 base removed from V and 4 bases from J, the gap between germline ends came to 9 bases. In germline, CDR1 is SGHNT, CDR2 YENEEA. The CDR3 has 14 residues. The CDR3 coding sequence is TGTGCCAGCAGCTTAGCTCCCACCGCAGATACGCAGTATTTT. The encoded protein is CASSLAPTADTQYF.

The rearrangement joins TRBV5-8 to TRBJ2-5; 8 bases line up with TRBD2. The CDR3 has 14 residues. Germline CDR1 and CDR2: SGHTS and YDEGEE. After removal of 2 bases from V and 5 bases from J, the junction contained 5 bases not matched to a gene. CDR3 DNA sequence: TGTGCCAGCAGCTTAACCCGGGAGGGGGAGACCCAGTACTTC. It translates to CASSLTREGETQYF.

In this sample, this clone turned up once. This chain connects TRBV5-1 to TRBJ2-5, with 8 bases that match TRBD2. V lost 3 bases, J lost 4 bases, and 8 bases stayed unmatched. From germline, CDR1 is SGHRS and CDR2 YFSETQ. CDR3 length equals 15 residues. The CDR3 nucleotides are TGCGCCAGCAGCTCGGGGGCCGCGGGAGGAGAGACCCAGTACTTC. Translating gives CASSSGAAGGETQYF.

This sequence joins TRBV29-1 and TRBJ1-2; 9 nucleotides match TRBD1. Germline V lookup: CDR1 SQVTM, CDR2 ANQGSEA. The CDR3 consists of 16 residues. V gave up 1 base and J gave up 3 bases; unmatched junction bases: 9. The DNA of the CDR3 is TGCAGCGTTGAAGGGTGGATCACAGGGGGCTACTATGGCTACACCTTC. Translation: CSVEGWITGGYYGYTF.

The chain links TRBV7-5 to TRBJ1-3; TRBD1, the table's D call, lacks a check against the DNA. TRBV7-5 has pseudogene status. CDR3 length equals 15 residues. The CDR3 nucleotides read TGTGCCAGCACCTTCTCTGGGGCGTCTGGAAACACCATATATTTT. Amino acids: CASTFSGASGNTIYF.

This chain uses TRBV5-6 with TRBJ1-2, with D possibly TRBD1 on 6 matching bases. In germline, CDR1 is SGHDT, CDR2 YYEEEE. V lost 3 bases and J 2 bases, leaving 14 bases between the germline ends. The CDR3 has 15 amino acids. CDR3 in amino acids: CASSSTGQLNYGYTF. CDR3 DNA: TGTGCCAGCAGCTCCACAGGACAGCTCAACTATGGCTACACCTTC.

V gene TRBV5-4 combines with J gene TRBJ2-7; 8 bases are shared with TRBD2. J lost 5 bases, V lost 4 bases, and 5 bases had no gene match. The CDR3 is made up of 13 amino acids. Germline-derived CDR1 and CDR2 are SGHNT and YYREEE (reference sequence). In DNA form, the CDR3 reads TGTGCCAGCAGCCGGGGGGGACCGGACGAGCAGTACTTC. Protein: CASSRGGPDEQYF. Complete variable domain (other parts from reference TRBV5-4 and TRBJ2-7): ETGVTQSPTHLIKTRGQQVTLRCSSQSGHNTVSWYQQALGQGPQFIFQYYREEENGRGNFPPRFSGLQFPNYSSELNVNALELDDSALYLCASSRGGPDEQYFGPGTRLTVT.

This clone was seen a handful of times. This chain uses TRBV9 with TRBJ2-2; TRBD1 aligns across 9 bases. CDR1 is SGDLS and CDR2 is YYNGEE in the germline V gene. V lost 0 bases to trimming and J lost 6 bases; unmatched junction nucleotides: 3. This CDR3 has 15 residues. The CDR3 nucleotides are TGTGCCAGCAGCGTAGGTCACAGGGGGCCCGGGGAGCTGTTTTTT. Encoded protein: CASSVGHRGPGELFF.

The V call is TRBV7-9, the J call TRBJ1-5, with 7 bases matching TRBD1. Unmatched junction bases numbered 4, after V lost 5 bases and J lost 6 bases. This CDR3 region has 13 residues. The V gene's germline CDR1 is SEHNR and CDR2 FQNEAQ (reference sequence). This CDR3 reads CASSRDSLQPQHF. CDR3 nucleotide sequence: TGTGCCAGCAGCCGGGACAGCCTTCAGCCCCAGCATTTT.

The chain has TRBV7-9 and TRBJ2-7; D is tentatively TRBD1 or TRBD2 (5 bases each). This CDR3 has 12 amino acids. V was shortened by 4 bases and J by 4 bases, with 8 bases between the two germline ends. CDR1 and CDR2 from the germline V gene are SEHNR and FQNEAQ (reference sequence). CDR3 loop: CASSWDRYEQYF. The CDR3 bases are TGTGCCAGCAGCTGGGACCGGTACGAGCAGTACTTC.

This chain joins TRBV4-1 and TRBJ2-7; TRBD2 aligns across 7 bases. Germline lookup yields CDR1 MGHRA and CDR2 YSYEKL. Trimming cost V 1 base and J 0 bases; bases outside gene matches: 6. The CDR3 contains 16 residues. CDR3 nucleotide sequence: TGCGCCAGCAGCCAAGGGGGGGGACTAAACTCCTACGAGCAGTACTTC. Amino acids: CASSQGGGLNSYEQYF.

The rearrangement links TRBV9 to TRBJ1-1; maybe TRBD1 (6 bases). CDR1 is SGDLS and CDR2 is YYNGEE in the germline V gene. Trimming shortened V by 4 bases and J by 1 base, and 8 bases separated the two germline ends. This CDR3 comprises 13 residues. CDR3 region: CASSTQGNTEAFF. The CDR3 DNA sequence: TGTGCCAGCAGCACACAGGGGAACACTGAAGCTTTCTTT.

The gene calls are TRBV6-1 and TRBJ2-7; D is perhaps TRBD2 (6 bases). The CDR3 consists of 14 residues. CDR1 and CDR2 (germline): MNHNS, SASEGT. V gave up 5 bases and J gave up 4 bases, with 15 bases separating them. The CDR3 loop reads CASSRRPGLYEQYF. DNA for the CDR3: TGTGCCAGCAGTCGAAGGCCAGGACTATACGAGCAGTACTTC.

This sequence joins TRBV5-1 and TRBJ2-2; a possible D gene is TRBD2 (5 bases). Germline V lookup: CDR1 SGHRS, CDR2 YFSETQ. Trimming took off 2 bases at V and 0 bases at J, with 11 bases between the two ends. The CDR3 sequence is 16 residues long. CDR3 bases: TGCGCCAGCAGCTTTGGTGCTAGCACGAACACCGGGGAGCTGTTTTTT. It yields the protein CASSFGASTNTGELFF.

CDR3 residues: CASSRKKLLTIRGSMNTEAFF. The CDR3 DNA is TGCGCCAGCAGCCGTAAAAAATTGTTGACAATTCGGGGTTCTATGAACACTGAAGCTTTCTTT. This chain connects TRBV4-3 to TRBJ1-1, with no clear D. V lost 4 bases and J 0 bases, leaving 30 bases between the germline ends. Germline V gene sequence: CDR1 LGHNA, CDR2 YSLEER. The CDR3 runs to 21 residues.

The chain has TRBV4-2 and TRBJ2-3; TRBD2 aligns across 8 bases. In germline, CDR1 is LGHNA, CDR2 YNFKEQ. The length of the CDR3 is 16 residues. The junction had 7 bases not matched to a gene; V was cut back by 0 bases and J by 5 bases. The CDR3 sequence: CASSQEGAGVLDTQYF. The CDR3 region has the DNA TGTGCCAGCAGCCAAGAGGGAGCGGGAGTTCTAGATACGCAGTATTTT.

Comments on this clone: At one boundary the junction diverges from the germline segment, which might be a read error. The chain uses TRBV6-5 and TRBJ2-5, with D perhaps matching TRBD1 or TRBD2 (7 bases each). Germline lookup yields CDR1 MNHEY and CDR2 SVGAGI. CDR3 length: 14 residues. CDR3 in amino acids: CASSYYQGGETQYF. Written as DNA, the CDR3 is TGTGCCAGCAGCTACTACCAGGGGGGGGAGACCCAGTACTTC.

The chain combines TRBV1 with TRBJ2-1; TRBD2 is taken as the D call from the table, unchecked against the DNA. TRBV1 is a pseudogene. This CDR3 spans 16 amino acids. CDR3 amino acids: CTSSPRTSGRGNEQFF. The CDR3 DNA is TGCACCAGCAGCCCCCGGACTAGCGGGAGGGGGAATGAGCAGTTCTTC.

This chain joins TRBV4-3 and TRBJ2-5; TRBD1 aligns across 7 bases. Germline assignment: CDR1 LGHNA and CDR2 YSLEER. The CDR3 length is 16 residues. The ends lost 4 bases at V and 0 bases at J; junction bases unmatched: 8. The DNA for the CDR3 is TGCGCCAGCAGCCCTGGGACAGTGGGGGACCAAGAGACCCAGTACTTC. This codes for CASSPGTVGDQETQYF.

This sequence joins TRBV10-3 and TRBJ2-5, with 7 bases matching TRBD1. V lost 4 bases and J lost 2; bases outside the gene matches: 10. Germline CDR1 reads ENHRY; CDR2 reads SYGVKD. The CDR3 covers 16 residues. The CDR3 loop is CAISGETGLRQETQYF. The CDR3 DNA reads TGTGCCATCAGTGGAGAGACAGGGTTGAGGCAAGAGACCCAGTACTTC.

The V and J genes are TRBV14 and TRBJ1-2; TRBD1 aligns across 7 bases. CDR1 SGHDN and CDR2 FVKESK come from the germline V gene. This CDR3 spans 14 amino acids. The V and J ends lost 3 bases and 6 bases, in that order; junction bases with no gene match: 7. CDR3 region: CASSHGTVRDGYTF. The CDR3 DNA sequence: TGTGCCAGCAGCCACGGGACAGTGAGGGATGGCTACACCTTC.

The chain has TRBV2 and TRBJ2-3; no firm D call. Looked up from germline, CDR1 is SNHLY and CDR2 is FYNNEI. This CDR3 contains 15 residues. V shed 1 base and J shed 2 bases, with 10 bases lying between them. This chain's CDR3 is CASSEDYQSTDTQYF. Here the CDR3 DNA reads TGTGCCAGCAGTGAAGACTACCAGTCCACAGATACGCAGTATTTT.